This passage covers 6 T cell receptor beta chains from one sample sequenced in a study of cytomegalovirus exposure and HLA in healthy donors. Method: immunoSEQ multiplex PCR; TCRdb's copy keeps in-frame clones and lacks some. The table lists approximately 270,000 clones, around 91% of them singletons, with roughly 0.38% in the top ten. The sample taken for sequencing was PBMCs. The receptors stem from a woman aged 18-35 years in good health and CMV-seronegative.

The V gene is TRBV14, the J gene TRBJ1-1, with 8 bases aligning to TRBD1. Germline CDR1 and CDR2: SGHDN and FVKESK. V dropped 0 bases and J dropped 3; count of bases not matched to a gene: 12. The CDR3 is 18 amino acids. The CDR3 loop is CASSQEGARTGRDTEAFF. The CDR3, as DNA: TGTGCCAGCAGCCAAGAGGGTGCCAGGACAGGGAGGGACACTGAAGCTTTCTTT.

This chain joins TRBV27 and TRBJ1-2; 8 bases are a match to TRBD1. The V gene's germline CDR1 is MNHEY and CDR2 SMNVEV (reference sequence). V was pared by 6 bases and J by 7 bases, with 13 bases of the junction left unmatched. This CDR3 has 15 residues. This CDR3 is CASRRKDRDISGYTF. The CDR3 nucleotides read TGTGCCAGCAGACGAAAGGACAGGGACATCTCTGGCTACACCTTC.

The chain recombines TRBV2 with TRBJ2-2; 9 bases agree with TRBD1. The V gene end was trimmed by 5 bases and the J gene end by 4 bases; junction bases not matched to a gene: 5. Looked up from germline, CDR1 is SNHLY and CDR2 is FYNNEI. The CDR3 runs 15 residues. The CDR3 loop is CASSRQGVGTGELFF. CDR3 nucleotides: TGTGCCAGCAGTAGACAGGGGGTGGGCACCGGGGAGCTGTTTTTT. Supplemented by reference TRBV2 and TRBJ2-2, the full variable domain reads EPEVTQTPSHQVTQMGQEVILRCVPISNHLYFYWYRQILGQKVEFLVSFYNNEISEKSEIFDDQFSVERPDGSNFTLKIRSTKLEDSAMYFCASSRQGVGTGELFFGEGSRLTVL.

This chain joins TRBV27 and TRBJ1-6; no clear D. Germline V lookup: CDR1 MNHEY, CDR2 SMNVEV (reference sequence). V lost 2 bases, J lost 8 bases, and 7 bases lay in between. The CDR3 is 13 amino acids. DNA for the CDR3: TGTGCCAGCAGTTTAACCCCAGATTCACCCCTCCACTTT. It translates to CASSLTPDSPLHF.

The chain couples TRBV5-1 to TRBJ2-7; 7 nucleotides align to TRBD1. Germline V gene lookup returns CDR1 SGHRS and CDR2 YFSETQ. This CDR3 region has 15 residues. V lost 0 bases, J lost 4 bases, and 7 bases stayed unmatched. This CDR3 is CASSLGQGDVYEQYV. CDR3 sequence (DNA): TGCGCCAGCAGCTTGGGACAGGGTGATGTGTACGAGCAGTACGTC.

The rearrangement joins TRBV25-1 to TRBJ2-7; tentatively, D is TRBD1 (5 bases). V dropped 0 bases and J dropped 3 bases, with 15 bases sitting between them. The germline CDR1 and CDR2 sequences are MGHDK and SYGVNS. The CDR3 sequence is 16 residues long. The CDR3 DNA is TGTGCCAGCAGTGAATATAGGGGCTCATCTAGCTACGAGCAGTACTTC. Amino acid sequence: CASSEYRGSSSYEQYF.